The present T cell receptor beta chain was sequenced within a study of T cell responses to AZD1222 COVID-19 vaccine. Across the whole study: Analyses pooled second doses at about 4 or about 12 weeks. Points from the study as a whole: Vaccine-related CD4 TCRs covered spike, predominating at 160-218 and 743-854. A mostly white British donor set with more females was recruited, and clonal diversity was possibly underestimated. Nearly half of the spike-specific TCRs reportedly recognize variant regions that carry no mutations.

Worth noting for this clone: What it binds is unknown.

Method: immunoSEQ multiplex PCR; TCRdb's copy keeps in-frame clones and lacks some. This sample yields some 28,000 clones, of which more than 70% are seen a single time; roughly 5% belongs to the top ten. The germline V and J ends were trimmed by 0 bases and 4 bases, with 10 bases remaining between them. The CDR3 has 15 residues. The germline V gene encodes CDR1 LNHNV and CDR2 YYDKDF (reference sequence). The chain links TRBV15 to TRBJ1-3; D is possibly TRBD1 (5 bases). The starting material was peripheral blood, obtained on day 0 of AZD1222 vaccination. This sequence was found in an adult in good health. CDR3: CATSRDGGVGNTIYF. The CDR3 DNA is TGTGCCACCAGCAGAGACGGGGGGGTCGGAAACACCATATATTTT.